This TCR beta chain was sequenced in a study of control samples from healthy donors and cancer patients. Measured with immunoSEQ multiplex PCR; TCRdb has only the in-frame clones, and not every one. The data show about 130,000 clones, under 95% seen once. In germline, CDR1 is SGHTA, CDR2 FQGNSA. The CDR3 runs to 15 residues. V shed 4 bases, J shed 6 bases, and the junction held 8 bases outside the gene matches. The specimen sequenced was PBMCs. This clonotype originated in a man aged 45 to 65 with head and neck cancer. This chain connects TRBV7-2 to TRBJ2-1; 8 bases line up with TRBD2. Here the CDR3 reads CASSSGLVVRNEQFF. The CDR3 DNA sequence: TGTGCCAGCAGCTCGGGACTAGTGGTACGCAATGAGCAGTTCTTC. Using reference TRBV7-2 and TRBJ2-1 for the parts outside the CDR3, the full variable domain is GAGVSQSPSNKVTEKGKDVELRCDPISGHTALYWYRQSLGQGLEFLIYFQGNSAPDKSGLPSDRFSAERTGGSVSTLTIQRTQQEDSAVYLCASSSGLVVRNEQFFGPGTRLTVL.